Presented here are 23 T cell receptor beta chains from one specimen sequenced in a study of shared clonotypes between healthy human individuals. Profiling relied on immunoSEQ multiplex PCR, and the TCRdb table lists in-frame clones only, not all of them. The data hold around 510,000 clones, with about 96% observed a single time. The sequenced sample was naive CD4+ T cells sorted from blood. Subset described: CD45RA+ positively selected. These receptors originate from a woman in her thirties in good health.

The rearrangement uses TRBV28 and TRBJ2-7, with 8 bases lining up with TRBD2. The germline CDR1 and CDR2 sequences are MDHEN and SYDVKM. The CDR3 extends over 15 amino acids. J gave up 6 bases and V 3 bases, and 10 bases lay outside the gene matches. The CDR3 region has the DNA TGTGCCAGCAGTTTTTCGAGCGGGAGTATATCCGAGCAGTACTTC. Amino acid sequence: CASSFSSGSISEQYF.

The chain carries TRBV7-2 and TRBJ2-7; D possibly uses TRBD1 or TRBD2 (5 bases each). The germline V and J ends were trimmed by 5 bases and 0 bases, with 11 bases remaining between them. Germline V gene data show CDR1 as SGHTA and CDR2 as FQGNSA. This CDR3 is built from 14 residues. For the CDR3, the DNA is TGTGCCAGCAGCATAGGTGGGGGCTCCTACGAGCAGTACTTC. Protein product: CASSIGGGSYEQYF.

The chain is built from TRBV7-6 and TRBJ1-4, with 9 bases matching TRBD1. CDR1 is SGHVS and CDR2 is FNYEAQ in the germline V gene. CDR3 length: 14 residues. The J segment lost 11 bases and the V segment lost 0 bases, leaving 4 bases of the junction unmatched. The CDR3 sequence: CASSLATGGRKLFF. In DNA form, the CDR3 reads TGTGCCAGCAGCTTAGCAACAGGGGGCAGGAAACTGTTTTTT.

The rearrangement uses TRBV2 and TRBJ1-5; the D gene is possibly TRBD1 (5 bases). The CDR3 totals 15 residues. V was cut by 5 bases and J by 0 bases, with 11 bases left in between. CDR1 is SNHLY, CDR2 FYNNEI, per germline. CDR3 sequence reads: CASSRDSYSNQPQHF. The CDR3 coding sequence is TGTGCCAGCAGTCGAGACAGCTATAGCAATCAGCCCCAGCATTTT. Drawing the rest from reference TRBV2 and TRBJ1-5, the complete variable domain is EPEVTQTPSHQVTQMGQEVILRCVPISNHLYFYWYRQILGQKVEFLVSFYNNEISEKSEIFDDQFSVERPDGSNFTLKIRSTKLEDSAMYFCASSRDSYSNQPQHFGDGTRLSIL.

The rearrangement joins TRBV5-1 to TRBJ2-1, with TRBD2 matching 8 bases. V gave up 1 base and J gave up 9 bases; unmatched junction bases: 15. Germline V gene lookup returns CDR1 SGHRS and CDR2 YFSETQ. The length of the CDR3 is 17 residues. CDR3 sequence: CASSLSPEGAGDSEQFF. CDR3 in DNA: TGCGCCAGCAGCTTGTCTCCGGAGGGAGCGGGAGACTCTGAGCAGTTCTTC.

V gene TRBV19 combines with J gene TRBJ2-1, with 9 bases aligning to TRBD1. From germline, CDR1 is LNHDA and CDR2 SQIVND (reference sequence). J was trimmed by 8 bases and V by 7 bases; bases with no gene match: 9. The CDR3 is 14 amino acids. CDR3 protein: CASNPGQGIYEQFF. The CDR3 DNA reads TGTGCCAGTAACCCGGGACAGGGTATCTATGAGCAGTTCTTC.

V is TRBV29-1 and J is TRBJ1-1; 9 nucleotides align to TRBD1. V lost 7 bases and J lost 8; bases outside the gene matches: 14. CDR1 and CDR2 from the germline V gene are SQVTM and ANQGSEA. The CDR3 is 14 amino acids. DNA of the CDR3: TGCAGCGCCCTGACCGGGACAGGGCGGCTCGAAGCTTTCTTT. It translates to CSALTGTGRLEAFF.

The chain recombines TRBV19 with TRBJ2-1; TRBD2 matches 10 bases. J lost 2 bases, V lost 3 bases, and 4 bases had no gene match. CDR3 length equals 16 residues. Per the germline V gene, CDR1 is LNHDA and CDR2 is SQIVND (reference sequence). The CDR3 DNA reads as TGTGCCAGTAGTATCGTTAGCGGGAGGCCCTACAATGAGCAGTTCTTC. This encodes CASSIVSGRPYNEQFF.

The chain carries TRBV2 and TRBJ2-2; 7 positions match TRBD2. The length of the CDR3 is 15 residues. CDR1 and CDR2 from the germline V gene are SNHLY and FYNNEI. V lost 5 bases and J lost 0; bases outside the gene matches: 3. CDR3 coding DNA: TGTGCCAGCAGTAGGGACTACCCGAACACCGGGGAGCTGTTTTTT. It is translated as CASSRDYPNTGELFF.

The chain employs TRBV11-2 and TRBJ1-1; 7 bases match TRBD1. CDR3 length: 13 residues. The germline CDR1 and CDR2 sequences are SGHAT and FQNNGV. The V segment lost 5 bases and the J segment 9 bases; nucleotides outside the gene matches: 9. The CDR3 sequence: CASSRTLDRKAFF. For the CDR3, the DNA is TGTGCCAGCAGCCGTACCTTGGACAGGAAAGCTTTCTTT.

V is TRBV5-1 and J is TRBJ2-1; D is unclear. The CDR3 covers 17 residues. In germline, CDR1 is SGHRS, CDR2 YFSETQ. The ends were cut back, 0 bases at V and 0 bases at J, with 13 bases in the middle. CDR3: CASSLAGGQSSYNEQFF. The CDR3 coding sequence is TGCGCCAGCAGCTTGGCCGGTGGTCAAAGCTCCTACAATGAGCAGTTCTTC. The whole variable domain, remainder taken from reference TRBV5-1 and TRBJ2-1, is KAGVTQTPRYLIKTRGQQVTLSCSPISGHRSVSWYQQTPGQGLQFLFEYFSETQRNKGNFPGRFSGRQFSNSRSEMNVSTLELGDSALYLCASSLAGGQSSYNEQFFGPGTRLTVL.

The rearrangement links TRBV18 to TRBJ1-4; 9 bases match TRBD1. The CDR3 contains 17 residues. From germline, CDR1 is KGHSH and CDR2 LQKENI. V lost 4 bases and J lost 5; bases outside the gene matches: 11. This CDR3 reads CASSQSPPGTGNEKLFF. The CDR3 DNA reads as TGTGCCAGCTCACAATCCCCACCCGGGACAGGGAATGAAAAACTGTTTTTT.

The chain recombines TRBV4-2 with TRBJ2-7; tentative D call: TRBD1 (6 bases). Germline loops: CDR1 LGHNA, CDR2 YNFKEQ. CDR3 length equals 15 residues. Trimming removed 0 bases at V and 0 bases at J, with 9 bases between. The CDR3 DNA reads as TGTGCCAGCAGCCAAGATACGGACAGCTCCTACGAGCAGTACTTC. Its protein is CASSQDTDSSYEQYF.

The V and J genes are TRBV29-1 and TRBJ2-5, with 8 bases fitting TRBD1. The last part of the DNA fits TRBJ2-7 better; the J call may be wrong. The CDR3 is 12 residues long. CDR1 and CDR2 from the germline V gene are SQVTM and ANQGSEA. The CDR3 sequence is CSVSGTGYEQYF. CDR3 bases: TGCAGCGTGTCCGGGACAGGCTACGAGCAGTACTTC.

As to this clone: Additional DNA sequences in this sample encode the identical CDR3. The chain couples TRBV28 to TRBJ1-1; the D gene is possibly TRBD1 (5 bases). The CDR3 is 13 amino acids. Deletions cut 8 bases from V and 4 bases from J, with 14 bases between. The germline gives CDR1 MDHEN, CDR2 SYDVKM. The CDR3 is CASRSRGGTEAFF. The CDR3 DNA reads TGTGCCAGCCGGTCGCGTGGGGGCACTGAAGCTTTCTTT.

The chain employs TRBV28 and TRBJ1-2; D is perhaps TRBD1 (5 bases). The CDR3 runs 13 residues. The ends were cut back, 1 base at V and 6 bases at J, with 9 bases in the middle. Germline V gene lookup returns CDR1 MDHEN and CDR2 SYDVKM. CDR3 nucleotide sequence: TGTGCCAGCAGTTTATCTCAGGGAAATGGCTACACCTTC. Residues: CASSLSQGNGYTF.

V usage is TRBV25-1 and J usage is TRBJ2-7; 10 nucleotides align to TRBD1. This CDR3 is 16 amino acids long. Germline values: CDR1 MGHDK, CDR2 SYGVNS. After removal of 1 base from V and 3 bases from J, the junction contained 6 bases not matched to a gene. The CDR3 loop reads CASSEFRDRGLYEQYF. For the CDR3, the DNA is TGTGCCAGCAGTGAATTCCGGGACAGGGGACTCTACGAGCAGTACTTC.

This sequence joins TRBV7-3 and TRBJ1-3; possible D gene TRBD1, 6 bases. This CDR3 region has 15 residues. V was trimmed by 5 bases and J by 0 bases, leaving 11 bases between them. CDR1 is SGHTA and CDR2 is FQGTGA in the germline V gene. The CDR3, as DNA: TGTGCCAGCAGCCCACAGGGCTTCTCTGGAAACACCATATATTTT. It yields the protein CASSPQGFSGNTIYF.

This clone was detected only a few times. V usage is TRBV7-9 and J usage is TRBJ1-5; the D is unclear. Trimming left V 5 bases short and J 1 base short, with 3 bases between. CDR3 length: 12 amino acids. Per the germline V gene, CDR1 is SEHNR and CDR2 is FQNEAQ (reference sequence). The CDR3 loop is CASSGSNQPQHF. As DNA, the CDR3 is TGTGCCAGCAGCGGGAGCAATCAGCCCCAGCATTTT.

In nucleotides, the CDR3 is TGCGCCAGCAGCTTTCTTGGACACCAAACCCAAGAGACCCAGTACTTC. This sequence encodes CASSFLGHQTQETQYF. The chain has TRBV5-1 and TRBJ2-5; D perhaps matches TRBD1 (5 bases). This CDR3 has 16 amino acids. V lost 2 bases and J lost 1, with 15 bases in between. Germline V gene data show CDR1 as SGHRS and CDR2 as YFSETQ.

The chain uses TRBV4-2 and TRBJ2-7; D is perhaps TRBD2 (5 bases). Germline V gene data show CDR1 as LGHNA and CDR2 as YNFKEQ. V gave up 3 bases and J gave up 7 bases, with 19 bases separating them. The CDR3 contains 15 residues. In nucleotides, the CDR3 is TGTGCCAGCAGCCACCCGGGATCCGAATTGGGGGAGCAGTACTTC. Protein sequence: CASSHPGSELGEQYF.

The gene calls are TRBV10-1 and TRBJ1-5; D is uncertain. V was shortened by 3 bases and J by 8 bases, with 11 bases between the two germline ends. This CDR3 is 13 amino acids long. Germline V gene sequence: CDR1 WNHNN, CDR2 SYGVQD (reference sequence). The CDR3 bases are TGCGCCAGCAGTGAACTTCAGACCGAGCCCCAGCATTTT. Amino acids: CASSELQTEPQHF.

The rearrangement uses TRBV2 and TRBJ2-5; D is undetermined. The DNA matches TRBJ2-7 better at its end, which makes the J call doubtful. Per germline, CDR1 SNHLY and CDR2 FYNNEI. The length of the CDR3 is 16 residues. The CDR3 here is CASSEGLVTRSAEQYF. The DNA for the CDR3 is TGTGCCAGCAGTGAAGGTCTCGTCACGCGGTCGGCCGAGCAGTACTTC.